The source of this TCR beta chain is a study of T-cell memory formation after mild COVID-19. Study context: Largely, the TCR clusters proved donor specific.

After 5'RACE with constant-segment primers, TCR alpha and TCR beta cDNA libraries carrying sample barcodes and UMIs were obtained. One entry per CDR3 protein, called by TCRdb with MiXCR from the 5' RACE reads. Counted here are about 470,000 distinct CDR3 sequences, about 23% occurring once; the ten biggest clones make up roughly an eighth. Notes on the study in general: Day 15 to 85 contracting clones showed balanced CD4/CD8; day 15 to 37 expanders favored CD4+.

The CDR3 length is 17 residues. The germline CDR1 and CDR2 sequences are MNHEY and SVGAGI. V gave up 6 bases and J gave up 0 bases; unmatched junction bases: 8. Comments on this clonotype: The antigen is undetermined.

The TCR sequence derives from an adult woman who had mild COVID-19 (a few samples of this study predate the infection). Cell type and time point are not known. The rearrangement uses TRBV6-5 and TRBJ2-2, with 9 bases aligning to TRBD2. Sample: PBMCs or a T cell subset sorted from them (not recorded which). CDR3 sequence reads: CASRPGTSYTNTGELFF. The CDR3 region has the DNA TGTGCCAGCAGGCCCGGGACTAGCTATACGAACACCGGGGAGCTGTTTTTT.